The sequence of this TCR beta chain was determined in a study of T cell repertoires in aging, cancer and after chemotherapy. Across the whole study: Patients with chronic lymphocytic leukemia were sampled before and after fludarabine- or bendamustine-based chemotherapy.

Peripheral blood genomic DNA, not sorted cells or RNA, was the template. Sample share makes this clonotype medium-sized. TRB rearrangements spanning V, D and J were amplified using mixed TRB-A/B primers. TCRdb passed the multiplex PCR reads through MiXCR, listing each CDR3 protein once. The table records around 1,700 distinct CDR3 sequences, 20% to 30% of them present only once. Looked up from germline, CDR1 is KGHSH and CDR2 is LQKENI. The CDR3 runs to 15 residues. Deletions cut 3 bases from V and 0 bases from J, with 11 bases between. Input material: blood. The J gene is TRBJ1-2, the V gene TRBV18; D gene uncertain. This sequence originates from a human donor with a blood cancer. The DNA of the CDR3 is TGTGCCAGCTCACCGCTCCGGGATACTAACTATGGCTACACCTTC. Its protein is CASSPLRDTNYGYTF.